This is a list of T cell receptor beta chains from one sample in a study of shared clonotypes between healthy human individuals. Method: immunoSEQ multiplex PCR; TCRdb's copy keeps in-frame clones and lacks some. The table shows approximately 740,000 clones, with roughly 92% occurring only once. Source material: naive CD8+ T cells sorted from blood. All receptors derive from a man in his thirties or forties in good health. The CDR3 runs from the conserved cysteine through the conserved F or W. A D gene is named only where the DNA matches it firmly. Size is omitted from some rows. Given values are once, few, many or a class for expanded clones.

d_call,v_call,clone_size,j_call,cdr3_aa,cdr3_nt
TRBD1,TRBV5-1,once,TRBJ2-3,CASIQTPGQGADTQYF,TGCGCCAGCATACAGACTCCGGGACAGGGGGCTGATACGCAGTATTTT
-,TRBV4-1,-,TRBJ2-7,CASSQGQASYEQYF,TGCGCCAGCAGCCAAGGACAGGCGTCCTACGAGCAGTACTTC
-,TRBV6-5,once,TRBJ2-7,CASSYGSNTYEQYF,TGTGCCAGCAGTTACGGGTCCAACACCTACGAGCAGTACTTC
-,TRBV27,-,TRBJ2-1,CASSFGELSYNEQFF,TGTGCCAGCAGTTTCGGGGAATTGTCCTACAATGAGCAGTTCTTC
TRBD1,TRBV5-4,-,TRBJ2-7,CASSSLGTGWYEQYF,TGTGCCAGCAGCTCGTTAGGGACAGGGTGGTACGAGCAGTACTTC
-,TRBV27,-,TRBJ2-7,CASSLGPAYEQYF,TGTGCCAGCAGTTTGGGGCCGGCTTACGAGCAGTACTTC
-,TRBV9,-,TRBJ1-4,CASSPRSTNEKLFF,TGTGCCAGCAGCCCAAGGTCAACTAATGAAAAACTGTTTTTT
TRBD1,TRBV19,-,TRBJ2-2,CASSTRDRGGPGELFF,TGTGCCAGTAGTACACGGGACAGGGGCGGGCCCGGGGAGCTGTTTTTT
-,TRBV27,few,TRBJ1-4,CASSGRKNEKLFF,TGTGCCAGCTCGGGACGGAAGAATGAAAAACTGTTTTTT
-,TRBV12-5,-,TRBJ2-2,CASGSLSGANTGELFF,TGTGCTAGTGGCTCTTTATCGGGAGCGAACACCGGGGAGCTGTTTTTT
TRBD2,TRBV10-1,-,TRBJ2-1,CASSSIGGDHNEQFF,TGCGCCAGCAGCAGCATCGGGGGGGACCACAATGAGCAGTTCTTC
TRBD2,TRBV13,-,TRBJ2-1,CASSPRGTSGTSVEQFF,TGTGCCAGCAGCCCTAGGGGGACTAGCGGGACTAGTGTTGAGCAGTTCTTC
-,TRBV4-1,-,TRBJ1-1,CASSQEGGHLNTEAFF,TGCGCCAGCAGCCAAGAAGGGGGACACTTGAACACTGAAGCTTTCTTT
TRBD1,TRBV19,-,TRBJ2-7,CASSKDRDSAYEQYF,TGTGCCAGTAGTAAAGACCGGGACAGCGCCTACGAGCAGTACTTC
TRBD1,TRBV7-9,-,TRBJ1-4,CASSFDWTPGGEKLFF,TGTGCCAGCAGCTTTGACTGGACACCAGGGGGTGAAAAACTGTTTTTT
TRBD1,TRBV7-8,-,TRBJ2-3,CASSLAGRAENRGRGTDTQYF,TGTGCCAGCAGCTTAGCGGGCCGGGCCGAAAACAGGGGGCGCGGCACAGATACGCAGTATTTT
-,TRBV7-8,-,TRBJ1-4,CASSFPSWNQLNSLNEKLFF,TGTGCCAGCAGCTTCCCTTCCTGGAACCAGCTAAATTCGCTAAATGAAAAACTGTTTTTT
-,TRBV4-1,-,TRBJ2-7,CASSLSPFEREQYF,TGCGCCAGCAGTCTCTCCCCTTTTGAGAGGGAGCAGTACTTC
TRBD1,TRBV4-3,-,TRBJ2-3,CASSQGLTGVLYDTQYF,TGCGCCAGCAGCCAAGGCTTGACAGGGGTGCTTTATGATACGCAGTATTTT
-,TRBV5-6,-,TRBJ2-7,CASSSDYTPSYEQYF,TGTGCCAGCAGCTCGGACTACACCCCCTCCTACGAGCAGTACTTC